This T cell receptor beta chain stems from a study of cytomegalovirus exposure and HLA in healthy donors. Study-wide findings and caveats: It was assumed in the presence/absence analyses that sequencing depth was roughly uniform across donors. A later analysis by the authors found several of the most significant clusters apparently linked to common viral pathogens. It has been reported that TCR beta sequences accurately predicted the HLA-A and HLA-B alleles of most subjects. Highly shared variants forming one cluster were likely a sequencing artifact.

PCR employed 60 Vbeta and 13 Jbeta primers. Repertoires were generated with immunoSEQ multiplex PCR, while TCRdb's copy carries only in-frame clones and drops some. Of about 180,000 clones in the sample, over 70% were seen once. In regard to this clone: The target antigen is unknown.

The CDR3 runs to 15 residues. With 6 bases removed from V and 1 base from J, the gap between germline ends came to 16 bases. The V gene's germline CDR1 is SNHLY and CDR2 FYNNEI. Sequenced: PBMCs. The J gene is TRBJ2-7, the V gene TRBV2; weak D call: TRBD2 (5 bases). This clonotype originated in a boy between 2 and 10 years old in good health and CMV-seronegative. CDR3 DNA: TGTGCCAGCAGGAAAAGCGGCCTAGATTCCTACGAGCAGTACTTC. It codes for CASRKSGLDSYEQYF.